These T cell receptor beta chains were read from a single sample in a study of cytomegalovirus exposure and HLA in healthy donors. Data came from immunoSEQ multiplex PCR; TCRdb stores just in-frame clones and leaves some out. The sample holds 100,000 to 150,000 clones, 81% seen once. The sample consisted of PBMCs. The receptor source for this set is a man aged 18 to 35 in good health and CMV-seronegative. CDR3s include the opening cysteine and the closing phenylalanine or tryptophan. Fields, in order: V gene, clone size, J gene, D gene, CDR3 DNA, CDR3 protein. A D gene is named only where the DNA matches it firmly. The size field is filled for only some rows; it gives once, few, many or a size class.

v_call: TRBV4-1; clone_size: .; j_call: TRBJ1-6; d_call: .; cdr3_nt: TGCGCCAGCAGCCAAGATGCAGGGAGGGTGTTCAATTCACCCCTCCACTTT; cdr3_aa: CASSQDAGRVFNSPLHF
v_call: TRBV7-9; clone_size: .; j_call: TRBJ1-1; d_call: TRBD1; cdr3_nt: TGTGCCAGCAGCCCACCGGGACAGTACACTGAAGCTTTCTTT; cdr3_aa: CASSPPGQYTEAFF
v_call: TRBV2; clone_size: .; j_call: TRBJ2-5; d_call: .; cdr3_nt: TGTGCCAGCAGCAGATTCACGGGATTAGGCGAGACCCAGTACTTC; cdr3_aa: CASSRFTGLGETQYF
v_call: TRBV2; clone_size: .; j_call: TRBJ1-1; d_call: TRBD1; cdr3_nt: TGTGCCAGCATGGGACAGACGAACACTGAAGCTTTCTTT; cdr3_aa: CASMGQTNTEAFF
v_call: TRBV12-5; clone_size: few; j_call: TRBJ2-5; d_call: TRBD1; cdr3_nt: TGTGCTAGTGCTAGGACAGGGGGAATCGAGACCCAGTACTTC; cdr3_aa: CASARTGGIETQYF
v_call: TRBV10-3; clone_size: .; j_call: TRBJ1-1; d_call: .; cdr3_nt: TGTGCCATCAGCGGGACTTACGCGGGCGAAGCTTTCTTT; cdr3_aa: CAISGTYAGEAFF
v_call: TRBV4-2; clone_size: .; j_call: TRBJ1-6; d_call: .; cdr3_nt: TGTGCCAGCAGCCAAGATGGGGGCGCACCCCTCCACTTT; cdr3_aa: CASSQDGGAPLHF
v_call: TRBV12-2; clone_size: .; j_call: TRBJ2-7; d_call: .; cdr3_nt: TGTGCAAGTCGCTTAGGCCCGAGACAATCCACCCCCTACGAGCAGTACTTC; cdr3_aa: CASRLGPRQSTPYEQYF
v_call: TRBV7-3; clone_size: once; j_call: TRBJ1-1; d_call: .; cdr3_nt: TGTGCCAGCAGCTTAGGCCAGAACACTGAAGCTTTCTTT; cdr3_aa: CASSLGQNTEAFF
v_call: TRBV4-1; clone_size: few; j_call: TRBJ1-1; d_call: TRBD1; cdr3_nt: TGCGCCAGTCGCGTTGGGACAGCTAAGAACACTGAAGCTTTCTTT; cdr3_aa: CASRVGTAKNTEAFF
v_call: TRBV4-1; clone_size: .; j_call: TRBJ2-3; d_call: .; cdr3_nt: TGCGCCAGCAGCCAAGATCGGTTCGGGGGACTCCAGCAGTATTTT; cdr3_aa: CASSQDRFGGLQQYF
v_call: TRBV11-3; clone_size: .; j_call: TRBJ1-4; d_call: TRBD1; cdr3_nt: TGTGCCAGCAGCTTAGATCCCGGACAGGTTCTCTTTTTT; cdr3_aa: CASSLDPGQVLFF
v_call: TRBV7-9; clone_size: .; j_call: TRBJ1-1; d_call: .; cdr3_nt: TGTGCCAGCAGCTTAGCGCGGGATCCAATGAACACTGAAGCTTTCTTT; cdr3_aa: CASSLARDPMNTEAFF
v_call: TRBV19; clone_size: .; j_call: TRBJ1-1; d_call: .; cdr3_nt: TGTGCCAGTAGTATGGGGAGCGTTGGTACGGAAGCTTTCTTT; cdr3_aa: CASSMGSVGTEAFF
v_call: TRBV18; clone_size: .; j_call: TRBJ1-6; d_call: .; cdr3_nt: TGTGCCAGCTTCCAGGGACTTAATTCACCCCTCCACTTT; cdr3_aa: CASFQGLNSPLHF
v_call: TRBV19; clone_size: .; j_call: TRBJ2-7; d_call: .; cdr3_nt: TGTGCCAGTAGTTTGGACAGCCCCTACGAGCAGTACTTC; cdr3_aa: CASSLDSPYEQYF
v_call: TRBV2; clone_size: .; j_call: TRBJ2-7; d_call: TRBD1; cdr3_nt: TGTGCCAGCAGGGGTGACAGGGCCTCCTACGAGCAGTACTTC; cdr3_aa: CASRGDRASYEQYF
v_call: TRBV6-1; clone_size: .; j_call: TRBJ2-1; d_call: TRBD2; cdr3_nt: TGTGCCAGCAGTGGTGGAGCGGGGGTTTACAATGAGCAGTTCTTC; cdr3_aa: CASSGGAGVYNEQFF
v_call: TRBV29-1; clone_size: .; j_call: TRBJ1-2; d_call: .; cdr3_nt: TGCAGCGTTGACCCAGGCTATGGCTACACCTTC; cdr3_aa: CSVDPGYGYTF
v_call: TRBV2; clone_size: .; j_call: TRBJ2-7; d_call: TRBD2; cdr3_nt: TGTGCCAGCAGTGAAACGGGGGGGCCGTACGAGCAGTACTTC; cdr3_aa: CASSETGGPYEQYF
v_call: TRBV29-1; clone_size: .; j_call: TRBJ2-1; d_call: .; cdr3_nt: TGCAGCTACCGCTACGACAGAAATGAGCAGTTCTTC; cdr3_aa: CSYRYDRNEQFF
v_call: TRBV5-4; clone_size: .; j_call: TRBJ2-1; d_call: TRBD2; cdr3_nt: TGTGCCAGCAGCCTCGGGGGGGCCAGCCAGAATGAGCAGTTCTTC; cdr3_aa: CASSLGGASQNEQFF
v_call: TRBV9; clone_size: once; j_call: TRBJ2-1; d_call: .; cdr3_nt: TGTGCCAGCAGCGTAGGGGGCTATGAGCAGTTCTTC; cdr3_aa: CASSVGGYEQFF
v_call: TRBV6-1; clone_size: .; j_call: TRBJ1-2; d_call: .; cdr3_nt: TGTGCCAGCAGTGAGGTTCTGGGCGCCTACTATGGCTACACCTTC; cdr3_aa: CASSEVLGAYYGYTF
v_call: TRBV7-6; clone_size: few; j_call: TRBJ2-5; d_call: TRBD2; cdr3_nt: TGTGCCAGCAGCTTAGGGGGACTAGCGGGGGGTAAAGAGACCCAGTACTTC; cdr3_aa: CASSLGGLAGGKETQYF
v_call: TRBV4-2; clone_size: .; j_call: TRBJ2-1; d_call: TRBD2; cdr3_nt: TGTGCCAGCAGCCAAGATCTAAGCGGGGGTTACAATGAGCAGTTCTTC; cdr3_aa: CASSQDLSGGYNEQFF
v_call: TRBV6-5; clone_size: .; j_call: TRBJ2-7; d_call: .; cdr3_nt: TGTGCCAGCATCTCCGACAGGCCTCCCACCTACGAGCAGTACTTC; cdr3_aa: CASISDRPPTYEQYF
v_call: TRBV4-3; clone_size: .; j_call: TRBJ1-1; d_call: .; cdr3_nt: TGCGCCAGCAGCCAAGACCCAATCCCGAACACTGAAGCTTTCTTT; cdr3_aa: CASSQDPIPNTEAFF
v_call: TRBV11-3; clone_size: .; j_call: TRBJ2-3; d_call: TRBD2; cdr3_nt: TGTGCCAGCAGCTTTGCCCGAGGGATGGGAGCGGGGGGGCGTGATACGCAGTATTTT; cdr3_aa: CASSFARGMGAGGRDTQYF
v_call: TRBV7-2; clone_size: .; j_call: TRBJ2-3; d_call: TRBD2; cdr3_nt: TGTGCCAGCAGCTTATCTAGCGGGGGGGCACGCACAGATACGCAGTATTTT; cdr3_aa: CASSLSSGGARTDTQYF
v_call: TRBV5-1; clone_size: .; j_call: TRBJ2-1; d_call: TRBD1; cdr3_nt: TGCGCCAGCGGCTTGGGGGACAGGAACTCCTATGAGCAGTTCTTC; cdr3_aa: CASGLGDRNSYEQFF
v_call: TRBV15; clone_size: .; j_call: TRBJ2-7; d_call: .; cdr3_nt: TGTGCCACCAGCAGATCAGAGACAGCTTCCTACGAGCAGTACTTC; cdr3_aa: CATSRSETASYEQYF
v_call: TRBV5-4; clone_size: .; j_call: TRBJ1-3; d_call: .; cdr3_nt: TGTGCCAGCAGCTCCCTGTCGACAGGAGGAAACACCATATATTTT; cdr3_aa: CASSSLSTGGNTIYF
v_call: TRBV2; clone_size: .; j_call: TRBJ2-7; d_call: TRBD2; cdr3_nt: TGTGCCAGCATGGGGCTAGCGGGTTCCTACGAGCAGTACTTC; cdr3_aa: CASMGLAGSYEQYF
v_call: TRBV6-1; clone_size: .; j_call: TRBJ1-2; d_call: .; cdr3_nt: TGTGCCAGCAGCCCAAGCCCATTCTATCCCTATGGCTACACCTTC; cdr3_aa: CASSPSPFYPYGYTF
v_call: TRBV7-8; clone_size: .; j_call: TRBJ1-4; d_call: .; cdr3_nt: TGTGCCAGCAGCTTATCGACAGGATATTCGGTGTCACTGAAAATGCTGTTTTTT; cdr3_aa: CASSLSTGYSVSLKMLFF
v_call: TRBV5-1; clone_size: .; j_call: TRBJ2-2; d_call: .; cdr3_nt: TGCGCCAGCAGCTCGGACACCCGTACCGGGGAGCTGTTTTTT; cdr3_aa: CASSSDTRTGELFF
v_call: TRBV7-6; clone_size: .; j_call: TRBJ2-3; d_call: .; cdr3_nt: TGTGCCAGCAGCCCGAGGGGCAGGGGGGGCACAGATACGCAGTATTTT; cdr3_aa: CASSPRGRGGTDTQYF
v_call: TRBV2; clone_size: .; j_call: TRBJ2-5; d_call: .; cdr3_nt: TGTGCCAGCAGTGAAGATCGGGGGGCCTCAGAGACCCAGTACTTC; cdr3_aa: CASSEDRGASETQYF
v_call: TRBV10-2; clone_size: .; j_call: TRBJ1-4; d_call: .; cdr3_nt: TGCGCCAGCAGCGACAGCGCCCGAGGAGCTAATGAAAAACTGTTTTTT; cdr3_aa: CASSDSARGANEKLFF
v_call: TRBV5-1; clone_size: .; j_call: TRBJ1-1; d_call: TRBD1; cdr3_nt: TGCGCCAGCAGCGGAGGGTTAAGAGGGACAGGGGGCACTGAAGCTTTCTTT; cdr3_aa: CASSGGLRGTGGTEAFF
v_call: TRBV10-3; clone_size: few; j_call: TRBJ2-7; d_call: .; cdr3_nt: TGTGCCATCAGTGAAGACACGGGGTCCTACGAGCAGTACTTC; cdr3_aa: CAISEDTGSYEQYF